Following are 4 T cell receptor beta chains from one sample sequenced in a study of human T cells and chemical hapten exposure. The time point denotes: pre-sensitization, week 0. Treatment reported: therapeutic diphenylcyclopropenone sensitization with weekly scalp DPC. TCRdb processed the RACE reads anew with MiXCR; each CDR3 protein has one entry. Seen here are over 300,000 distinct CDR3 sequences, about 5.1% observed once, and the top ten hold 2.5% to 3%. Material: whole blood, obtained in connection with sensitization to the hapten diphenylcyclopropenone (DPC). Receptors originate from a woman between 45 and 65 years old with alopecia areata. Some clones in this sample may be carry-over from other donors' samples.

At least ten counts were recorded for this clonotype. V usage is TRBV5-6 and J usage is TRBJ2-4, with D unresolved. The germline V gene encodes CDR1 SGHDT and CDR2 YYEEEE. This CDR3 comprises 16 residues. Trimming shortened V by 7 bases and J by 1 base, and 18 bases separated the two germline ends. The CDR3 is CASETIDTVAKNIQYF. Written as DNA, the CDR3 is TGTGCCAGCGAGACAATTGACACCGTGGCCAAAAACATTCAGTACTTC. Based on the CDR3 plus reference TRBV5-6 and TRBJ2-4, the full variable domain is DAGVTQSPTHLIKTRGQQVTLRCSPKSGHDTVSWYQQALGQGPQFIFQYYEEEERQRGNFPDRFSGHQFPNYSSELNVNALLLGDSALYLCASETIDTVAKNIQYFGAGTRLSVL.

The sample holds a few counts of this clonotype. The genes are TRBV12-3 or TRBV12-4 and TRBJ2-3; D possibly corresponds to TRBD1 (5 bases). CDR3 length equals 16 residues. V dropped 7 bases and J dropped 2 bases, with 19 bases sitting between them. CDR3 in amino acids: CASNDHRKTFTDTQYF. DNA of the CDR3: TGTGCCAGCAACGACCACAGGAAAACATTCACAGATACGCAGTATTTT.

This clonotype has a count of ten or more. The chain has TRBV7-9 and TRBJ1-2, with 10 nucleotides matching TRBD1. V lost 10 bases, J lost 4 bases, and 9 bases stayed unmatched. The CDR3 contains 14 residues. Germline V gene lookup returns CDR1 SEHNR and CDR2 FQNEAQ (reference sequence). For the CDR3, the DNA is TGTGCCATCGCACGGGACAGGGGAGTCTATGGCTACACCTTC. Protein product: CAIARDRGVYGYTF.

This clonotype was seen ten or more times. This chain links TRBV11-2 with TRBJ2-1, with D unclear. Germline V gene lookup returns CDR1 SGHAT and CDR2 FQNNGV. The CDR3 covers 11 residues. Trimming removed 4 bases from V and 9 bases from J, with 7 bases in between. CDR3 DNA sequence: TGTGCCAGCAGCTCTCCGCGTGAGCAGTTCTTC. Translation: CASSSPREQFF. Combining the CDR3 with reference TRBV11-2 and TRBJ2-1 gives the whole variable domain EAGVAQSPRYKIIEKRQSVAFWCNPISGHATLYWYQQILGQGPKLLIQFQNNGVVDDSQLPKDRFSAERLKGVDSTLKIQPAKLEDSAVYLCASSSPREQFFGPGTRLTVL.